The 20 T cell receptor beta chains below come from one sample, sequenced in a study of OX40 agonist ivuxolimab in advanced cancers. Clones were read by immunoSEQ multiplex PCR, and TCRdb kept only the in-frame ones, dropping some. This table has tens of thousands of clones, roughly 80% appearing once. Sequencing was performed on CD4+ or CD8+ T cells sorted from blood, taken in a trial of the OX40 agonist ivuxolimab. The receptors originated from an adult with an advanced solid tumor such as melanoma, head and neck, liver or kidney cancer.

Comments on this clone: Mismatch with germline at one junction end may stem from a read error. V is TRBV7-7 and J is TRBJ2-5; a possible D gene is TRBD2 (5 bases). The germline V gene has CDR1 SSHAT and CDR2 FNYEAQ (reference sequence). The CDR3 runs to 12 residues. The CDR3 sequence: CASSPTRETQYF. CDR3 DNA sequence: TGTGCTAGCAGCCCTACTAGGGAGACCCAGTACTTC.

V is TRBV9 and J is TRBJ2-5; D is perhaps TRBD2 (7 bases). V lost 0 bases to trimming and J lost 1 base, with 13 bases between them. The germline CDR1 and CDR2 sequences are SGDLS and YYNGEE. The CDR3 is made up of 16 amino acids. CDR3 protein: CASSVDWRGGQETQYF. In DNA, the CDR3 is TGTGCCAGCAGCGTAGATTGGAGGGGGGGCCAAGAGACCCAGTACTTC.

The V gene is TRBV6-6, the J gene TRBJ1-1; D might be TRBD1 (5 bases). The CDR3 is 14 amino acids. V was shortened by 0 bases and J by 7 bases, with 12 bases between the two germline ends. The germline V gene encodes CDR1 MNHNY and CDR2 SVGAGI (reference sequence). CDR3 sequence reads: CASSYSAGPFEAFF. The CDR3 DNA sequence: TGTGCCAGCAGTTACTCGGCGGGACCCTTTGAAGCTTTCTTT.

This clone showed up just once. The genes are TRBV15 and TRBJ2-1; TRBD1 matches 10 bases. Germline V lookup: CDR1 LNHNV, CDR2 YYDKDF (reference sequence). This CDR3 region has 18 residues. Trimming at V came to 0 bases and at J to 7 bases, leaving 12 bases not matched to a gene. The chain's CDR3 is CATSRELLPGQGLNEQFF. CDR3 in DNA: TGTGCCACCAGCAGAGAGTTATTACCGGGACAGGGGCTGAATGAGCAGTTCTTC.

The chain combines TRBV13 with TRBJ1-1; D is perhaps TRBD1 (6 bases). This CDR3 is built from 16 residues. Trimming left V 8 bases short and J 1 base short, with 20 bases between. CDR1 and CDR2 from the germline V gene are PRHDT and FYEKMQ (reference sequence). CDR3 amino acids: CASFPGAASGNTEAFF. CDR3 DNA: TGTGCCAGCTTTCCAGGGGCAGCGTCGGGGAACACTGAAGCTTTCTTT.

In DNA form, the CDR3 reads TGTGCCAGCACCCCCGGGGGGGCTGCTGGGGAGCTGTTTTTT. Translating it yields CASTPGGAAGELFF. The chain combines TRBV11-3 with TRBJ2-2; 8 bases are a match to TRBD2. The germline CDR1 and CDR2 sequences are SGHNT and YENEEA. The trim removed 7 bases at V and 8 bases at J, leaving 9 bases unmatched. This CDR3 is 14 amino acids long.

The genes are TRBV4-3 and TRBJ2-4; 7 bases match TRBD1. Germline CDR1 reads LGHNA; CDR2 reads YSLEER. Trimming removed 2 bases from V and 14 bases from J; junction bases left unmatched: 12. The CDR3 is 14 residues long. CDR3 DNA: TGCGCCAGCAGCCAAAACGCCGGGACAGCAACCAAGTACTTC. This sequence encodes CASSQNAGTATKYF.

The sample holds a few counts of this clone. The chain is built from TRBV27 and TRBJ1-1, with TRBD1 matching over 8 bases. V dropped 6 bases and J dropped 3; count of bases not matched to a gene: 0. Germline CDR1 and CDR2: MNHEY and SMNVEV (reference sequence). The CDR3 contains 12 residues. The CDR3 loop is CASRDRDTEAFF. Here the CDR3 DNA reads TGTGCCAGCAGGGACAGGGACACTGAAGCTTTCTTT.

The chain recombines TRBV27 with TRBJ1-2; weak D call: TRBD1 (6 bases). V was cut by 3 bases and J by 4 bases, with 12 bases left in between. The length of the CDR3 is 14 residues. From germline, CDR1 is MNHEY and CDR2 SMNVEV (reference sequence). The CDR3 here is CASSFRGRSYGYTF. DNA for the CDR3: TGTGCCAGCAGTTTCCGGGGGCGGAGCTATGGCTACACCTTC.

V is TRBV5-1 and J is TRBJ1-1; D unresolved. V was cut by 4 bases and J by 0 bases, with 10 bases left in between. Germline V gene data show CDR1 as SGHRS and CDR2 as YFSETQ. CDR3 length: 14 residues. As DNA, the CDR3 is TGCGCCAGCAGCGCGCAGACTATGAACACTGAAGCTTTCTTT. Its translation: CASSAQTMNTEAFF.

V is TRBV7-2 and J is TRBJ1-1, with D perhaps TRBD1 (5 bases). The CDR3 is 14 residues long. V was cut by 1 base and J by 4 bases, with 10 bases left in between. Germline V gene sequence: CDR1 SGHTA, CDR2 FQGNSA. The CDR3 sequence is CASSLEGWSTEAFF. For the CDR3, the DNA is TGTGCCAGCAGCTTAGAGGGGTGGAGCACTGAAGCTTTCTTT. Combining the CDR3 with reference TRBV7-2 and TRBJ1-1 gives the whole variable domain GAGVSQSPSNKVTEKGKDVELRCDPISGHTALYWYRQSLGQGLEFLIYFQGNSAPDKSGLPSDRFSAERTGGSVSTLTIQRTQQEDSAVYLCASSLEGWSTEAFFGQGTRLTVV.

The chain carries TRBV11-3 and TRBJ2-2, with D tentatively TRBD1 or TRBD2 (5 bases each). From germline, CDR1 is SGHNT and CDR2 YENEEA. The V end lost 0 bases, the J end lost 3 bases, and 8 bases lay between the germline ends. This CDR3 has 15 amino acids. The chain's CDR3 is CASSLDGTDTGELFF. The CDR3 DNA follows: TGTGCCAGCAGCTTAGATGGGACGGACACCGGGGAGCTGTTTTTT.

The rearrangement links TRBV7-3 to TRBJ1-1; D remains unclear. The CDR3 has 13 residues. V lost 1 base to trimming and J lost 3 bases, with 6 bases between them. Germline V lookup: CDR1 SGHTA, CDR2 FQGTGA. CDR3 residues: CASSLMRDTEAFF. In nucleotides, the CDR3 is TGTGCCAGCAGCTTAATGCGGGACACTGAAGCTTTCTTT. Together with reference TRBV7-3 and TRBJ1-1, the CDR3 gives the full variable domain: GAGVSQTPSNKVTEKGKYVELRCDPISGHTALYWYRQSLGQGPEFLIYFQGTGAADDSGLPNDRFFAVRPEGSVSTLKIQRTERGDSAVYLCASSLMRDTEAFFGQGTRLTVV.

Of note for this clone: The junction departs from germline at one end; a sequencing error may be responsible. The CDR3 here is CASSRDLSYEQYF. CDR3 nucleotide sequence: TGTGCTAGCAGCCGGGACCTGTCCTACGAGCAGTACTTC. The J gene is TRBJ2-7, the V gene TRBV7-7, with D perhaps TRBD1 or TRBD2 (5 bases each). Germline V gene sequence: CDR1 SSHAT, CDR2 FNYEAQ (reference sequence). The CDR3 totals 13 residues.

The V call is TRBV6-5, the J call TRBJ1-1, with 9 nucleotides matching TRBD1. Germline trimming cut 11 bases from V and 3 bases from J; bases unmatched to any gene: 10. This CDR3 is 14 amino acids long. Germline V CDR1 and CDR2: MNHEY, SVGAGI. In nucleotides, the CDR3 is TGTGCCTTACGGGACAGGGTAAGAGACACTGAAGCTTTCTTT. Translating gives CALRDRVRDTEAFF.

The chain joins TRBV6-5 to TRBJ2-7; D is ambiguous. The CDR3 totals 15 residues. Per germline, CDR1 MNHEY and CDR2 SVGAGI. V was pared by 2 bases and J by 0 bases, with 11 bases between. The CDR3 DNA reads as TGTGCCAGCAGTTACGGAAGACGTTCCTCCTACGAGCAGTACTTC. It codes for CASSYGRRSSYEQYF.

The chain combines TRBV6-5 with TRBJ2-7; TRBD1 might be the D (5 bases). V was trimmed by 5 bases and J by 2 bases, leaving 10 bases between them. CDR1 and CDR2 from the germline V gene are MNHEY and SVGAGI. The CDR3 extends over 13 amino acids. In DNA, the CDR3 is TGTGCCAGCAGTCGACAGTCCGCCTACGAGCAGTACTTC. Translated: CASSRQSAYEQYF.

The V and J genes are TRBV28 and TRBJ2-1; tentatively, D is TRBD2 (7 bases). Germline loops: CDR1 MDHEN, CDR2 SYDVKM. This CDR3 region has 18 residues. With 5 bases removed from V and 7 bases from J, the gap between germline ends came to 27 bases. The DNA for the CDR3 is TGTGCCAGCAGTCCCAGTGGCGGGGGCCCTCTCGATTGGAATGAGCAGTTCTTC. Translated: CASSPSGGGPLDWNEQFF.

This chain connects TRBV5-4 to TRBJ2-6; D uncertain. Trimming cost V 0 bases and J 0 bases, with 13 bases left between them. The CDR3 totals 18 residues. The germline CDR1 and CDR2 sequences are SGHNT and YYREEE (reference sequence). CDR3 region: CASSLVLAPSSGANVLTF. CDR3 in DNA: TGTGCCAGCAGCTTGGTCCTGGCTCCCTCCTCTGGGGCCAACGTCCTGACTTTC.

The CDR3 reads CASSFQGETQYF. In nucleotides, the CDR3 is TGCGCCAGCAGCTTCCAGGGGGAGACCCAGTACTTC. The J gene is TRBJ2-5, the V gene TRBV5-1; TRBD1 is a possible D gene (6 bases). The CDR3 totals 12 residues. Between the trimmed V and J ends, which lost 2 bases and 5 bases, there was a span of 7 bases. The V gene's germline CDR1 is SGHRS and CDR2 YFSETQ.